This TCR beta chain derives from a study of cytomegalovirus exposure and HLA in healthy donors. Looking at the study overall: HLA-typed donors contributed 80 million or so unique TCRs, which were held in an early data release.

This CDR3 spans 15 amino acids. Trimming took 6 bases from V and 0 from J; bases not matched to a gene: 3. Germline CDR1 reads LNHDA; CDR2 reads SQIVND (reference sequence). PCR employed 60 Vbeta and 13 Jbeta primers. Only in-frame clones appear in the TCRdb table, and some are missing; sequencing was by immunoSEQ multiplex PCR. The profile covers over 110,000 clones, with approximately 80% appearing a single time and about 2.4% taken by the ten largest. This clone was observed a few times. The source of this sequence is a woman aged 18-35 years in good health and CMV-seropositive. The chain has TRBV19 and TRBJ2-1, with 9 bases identical to TRBD1. Sequencing input: PBMCs. The CDR3 bases are TGTGCCAGTAGGGGGACAGGGAGCTCCTACAATGAGCAGTTCTTC. This translates into CASRGTGSSYNEQFF.